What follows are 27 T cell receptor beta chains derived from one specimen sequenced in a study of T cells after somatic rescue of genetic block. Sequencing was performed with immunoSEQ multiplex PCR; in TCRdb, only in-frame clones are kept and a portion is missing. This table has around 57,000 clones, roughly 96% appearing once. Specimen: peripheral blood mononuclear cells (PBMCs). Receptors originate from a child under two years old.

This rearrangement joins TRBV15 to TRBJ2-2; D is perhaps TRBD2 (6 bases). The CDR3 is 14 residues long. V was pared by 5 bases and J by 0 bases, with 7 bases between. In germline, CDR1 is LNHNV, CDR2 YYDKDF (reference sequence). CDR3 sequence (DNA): TGTGCCACCAGCGGAGGGGCGAACACCGGGGAGCTGTTTTTT. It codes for CATSGGANTGELFF.

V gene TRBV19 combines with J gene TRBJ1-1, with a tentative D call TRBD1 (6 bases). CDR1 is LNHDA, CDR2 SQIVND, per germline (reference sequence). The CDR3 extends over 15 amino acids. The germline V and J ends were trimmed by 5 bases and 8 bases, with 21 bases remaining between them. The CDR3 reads CASSLSWPGAREAFF. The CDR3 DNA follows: TGTGCCAGTAGTCTCTCCTGGCCGGGGGCGAGGGAAGCTTTCTTT. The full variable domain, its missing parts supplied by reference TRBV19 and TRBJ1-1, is DGGITQSPKYLFRKEGQNVTLSCEQNLNHDAMYWYRQDPGQGLRLIYYSQIVNDFQKGDIAEGYSVSREKKESFPLTVTSAQKNPTAFYLCASSLSWPGAREAFFGQGTRLTVV.

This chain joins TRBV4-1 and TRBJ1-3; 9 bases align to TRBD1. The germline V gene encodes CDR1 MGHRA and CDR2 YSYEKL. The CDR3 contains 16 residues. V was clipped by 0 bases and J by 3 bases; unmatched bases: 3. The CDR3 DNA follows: TGCGCCAGCAGCCAAGATAACAGGGGGCTTGGAAACACCATATATTTT. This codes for CASSQDNRGLGNTIYF.

The CDR3 sequence is CASSSGPNYGYTF. The CDR3 region has the DNA TGTGCCAGCAGTTCAGGTCCTAACTATGGCTACACCTTC. The gene calls are TRBV27 and TRBJ1-2; D gene uncertain. The CDR3 has 13 amino acids. V was cut by 4 bases and J by 0 bases, with 6 bases left in between. In germline, CDR1 is MNHEY, CDR2 SMNVEV (reference sequence).

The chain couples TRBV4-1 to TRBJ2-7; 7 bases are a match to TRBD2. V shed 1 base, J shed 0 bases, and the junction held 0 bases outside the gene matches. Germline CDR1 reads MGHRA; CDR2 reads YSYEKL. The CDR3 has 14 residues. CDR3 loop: CASSQAGGSYEQYF. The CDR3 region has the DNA TGCGCCAGCAGCCAAGCGGGAGGCTCCTACGAGCAGTACTTC.

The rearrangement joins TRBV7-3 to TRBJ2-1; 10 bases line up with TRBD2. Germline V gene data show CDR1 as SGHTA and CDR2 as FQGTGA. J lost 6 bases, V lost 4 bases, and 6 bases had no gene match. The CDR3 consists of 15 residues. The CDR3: CASSSASGRVNEQFF. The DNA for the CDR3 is TGTGCCAGCAGCTCCGCTAGCGGGAGAGTCAATGAGCAGTTCTTC.

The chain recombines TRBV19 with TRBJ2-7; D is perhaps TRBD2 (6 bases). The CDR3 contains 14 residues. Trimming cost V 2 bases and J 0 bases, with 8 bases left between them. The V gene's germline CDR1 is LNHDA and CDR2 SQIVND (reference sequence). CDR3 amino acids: CASSILADSYEQYF. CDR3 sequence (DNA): TGTGCCAGTAGTATATTAGCGGACTCCTACGAGCAGTACTTC.

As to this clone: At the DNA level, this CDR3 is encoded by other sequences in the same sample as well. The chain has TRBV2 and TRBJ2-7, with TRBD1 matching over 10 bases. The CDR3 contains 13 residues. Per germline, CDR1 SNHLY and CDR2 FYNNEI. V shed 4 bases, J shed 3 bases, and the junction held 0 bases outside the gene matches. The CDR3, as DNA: TGTGCCAGCAGTGGGACAGGGGGCTACGAGCAGTACTTC. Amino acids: CASSGTGGYEQYF.

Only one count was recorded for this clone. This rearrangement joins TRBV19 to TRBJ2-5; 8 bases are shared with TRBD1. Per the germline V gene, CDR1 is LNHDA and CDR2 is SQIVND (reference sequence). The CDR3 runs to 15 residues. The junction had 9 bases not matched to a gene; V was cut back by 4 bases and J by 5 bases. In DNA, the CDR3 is TGTGCCAGTAGTACCTCCCGGACAGGGAGGGAGACCCAGTACTTC. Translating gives CASSTSRTGRETQYF.

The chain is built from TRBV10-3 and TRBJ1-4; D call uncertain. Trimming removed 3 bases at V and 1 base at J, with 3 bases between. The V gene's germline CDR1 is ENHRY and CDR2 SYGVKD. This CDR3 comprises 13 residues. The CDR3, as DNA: TGTGCCATCAGTGACAAAACTAATGAAAAACTGTTTTTT. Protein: CAISDKTNEKLFF.

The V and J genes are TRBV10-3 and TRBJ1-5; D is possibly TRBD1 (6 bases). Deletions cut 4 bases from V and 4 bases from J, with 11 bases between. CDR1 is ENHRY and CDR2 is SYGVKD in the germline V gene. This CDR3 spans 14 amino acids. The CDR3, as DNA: TGTGCCATCAGTGCTTCGGGGACAAATCAGCCCCAGCATTTT. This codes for CAISASGTNQPQHF.

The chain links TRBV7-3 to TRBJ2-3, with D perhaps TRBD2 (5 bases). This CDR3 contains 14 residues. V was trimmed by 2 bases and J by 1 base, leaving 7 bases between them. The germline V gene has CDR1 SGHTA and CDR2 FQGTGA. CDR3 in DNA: TGTGCCAGCAGCTTAGGAGCGGGCACAGATACGCAGTATTTT. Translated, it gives CASSLGAGTDTQYF.

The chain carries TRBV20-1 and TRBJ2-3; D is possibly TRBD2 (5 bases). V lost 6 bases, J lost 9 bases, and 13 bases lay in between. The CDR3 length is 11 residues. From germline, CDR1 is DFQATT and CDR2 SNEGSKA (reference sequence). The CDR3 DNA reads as TGCAGTGCCAGAACGGGATCAACGCAGTATTTT. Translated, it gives CSARTGSTQYF.

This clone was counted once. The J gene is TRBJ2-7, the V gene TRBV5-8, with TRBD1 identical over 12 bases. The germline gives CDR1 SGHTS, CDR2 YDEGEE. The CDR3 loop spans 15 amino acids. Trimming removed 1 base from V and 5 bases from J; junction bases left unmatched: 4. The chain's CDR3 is CASSLWGQGAHEQYF. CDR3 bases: TGTGCCAGCAGCTTGTGGGGACAGGGGGCCCACGAGCAGTACTTC.

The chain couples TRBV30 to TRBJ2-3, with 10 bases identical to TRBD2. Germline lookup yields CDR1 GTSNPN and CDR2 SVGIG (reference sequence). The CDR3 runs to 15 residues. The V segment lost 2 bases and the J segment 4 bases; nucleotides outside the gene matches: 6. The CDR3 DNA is TGTGCCTGGAGTTTAAGCGGGAGGGCGGCAGATACGCAGTATTTT. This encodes CAWSLSGRAADTQYF.

In DNA form, the CDR3 reads TGTGCCAGCAGCTTGGAAGAATATGGCTACACCTTC. As protein: CASSLEEYGYTF. The chain employs TRBV5-4 and TRBJ1-2; D is unresolved. The CDR3 loop spans 12 amino acids. Germline V gene sequence: CDR1 SGHNT, CDR2 YYREEE (reference sequence). Trimming shortened V by 0 bases and J by 5 bases, and 5 bases separated the two germline ends.

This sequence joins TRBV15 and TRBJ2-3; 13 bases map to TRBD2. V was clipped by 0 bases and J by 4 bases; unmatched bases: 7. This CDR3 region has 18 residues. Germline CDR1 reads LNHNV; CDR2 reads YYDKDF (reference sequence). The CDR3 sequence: CATSRELAGGPGPDTQYF. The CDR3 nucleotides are TGTGCCACCAGCAGAGAACTAGCGGGAGGGCCGGGCCCAGATACGCAGTATTTT.

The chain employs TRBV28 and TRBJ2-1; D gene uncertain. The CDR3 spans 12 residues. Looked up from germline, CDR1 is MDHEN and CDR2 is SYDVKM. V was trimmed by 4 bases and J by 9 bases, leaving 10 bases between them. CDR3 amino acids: CASSSPSGEQFF. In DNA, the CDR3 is TGTGCCAGCAGTTCCCCTAGTGGTGAGCAGTTCTTC.

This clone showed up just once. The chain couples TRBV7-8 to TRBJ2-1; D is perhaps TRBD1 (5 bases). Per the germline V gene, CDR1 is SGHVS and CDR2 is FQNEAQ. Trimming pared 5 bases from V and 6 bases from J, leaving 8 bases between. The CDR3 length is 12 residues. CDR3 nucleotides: TGTGCCAGCAGCAGCAGGGCCAATGAGCAGTTCTTC. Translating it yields CASSSRANEQFF.

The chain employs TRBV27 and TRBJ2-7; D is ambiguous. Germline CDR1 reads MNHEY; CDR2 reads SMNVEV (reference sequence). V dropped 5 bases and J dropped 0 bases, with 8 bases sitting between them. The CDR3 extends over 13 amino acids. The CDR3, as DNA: TGTGCCAGCAGTCCCTGGGGCTCCTACGAGCAGTACTTC. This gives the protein CASSPWGSYEQYF.

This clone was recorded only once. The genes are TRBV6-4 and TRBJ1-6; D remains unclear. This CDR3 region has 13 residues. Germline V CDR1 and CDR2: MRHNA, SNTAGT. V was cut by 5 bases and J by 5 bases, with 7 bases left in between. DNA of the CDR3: TGTGCCAGCAGTCAAACACATAATTCACCCCTCCACTTT. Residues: CASSQTHNSPLHF.

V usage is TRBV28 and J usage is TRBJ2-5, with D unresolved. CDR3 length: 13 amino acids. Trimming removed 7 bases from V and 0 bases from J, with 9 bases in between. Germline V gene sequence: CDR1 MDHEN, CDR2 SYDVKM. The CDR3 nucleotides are TGTGCCAGCACAAAGGTATACCAAGAGACCCAGTACTTC. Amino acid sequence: CASTKVYQETQYF.

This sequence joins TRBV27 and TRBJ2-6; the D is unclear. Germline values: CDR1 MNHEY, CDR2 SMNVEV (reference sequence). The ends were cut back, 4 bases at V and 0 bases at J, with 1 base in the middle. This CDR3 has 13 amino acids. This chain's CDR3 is CASSSSGANVLTF. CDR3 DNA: TGTGCCAGCAGTTCCTCTGGGGCCAACGTCCTGACTTTC.

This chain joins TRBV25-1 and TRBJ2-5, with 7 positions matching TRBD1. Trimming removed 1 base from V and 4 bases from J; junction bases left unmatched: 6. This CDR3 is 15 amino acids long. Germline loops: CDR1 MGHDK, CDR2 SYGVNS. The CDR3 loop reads CASSEFKQGRETQYF. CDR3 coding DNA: TGTGCCAGCAGTGAATTTAAACAGGGGAGAGAGACCCAGTACTTC.

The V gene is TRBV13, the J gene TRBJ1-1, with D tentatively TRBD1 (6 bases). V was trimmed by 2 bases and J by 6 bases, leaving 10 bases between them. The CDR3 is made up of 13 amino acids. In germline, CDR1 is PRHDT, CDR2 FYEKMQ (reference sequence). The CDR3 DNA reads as TGTGCCAGCAGCTTAACGGGGGGCGCTGAAGCTTTCTTT. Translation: CASSLTGGAEAFF.

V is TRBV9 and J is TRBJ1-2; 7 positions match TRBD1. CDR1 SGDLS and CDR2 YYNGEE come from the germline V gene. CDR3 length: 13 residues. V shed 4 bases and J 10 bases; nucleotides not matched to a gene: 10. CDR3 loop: CASSTTGTVDYTF. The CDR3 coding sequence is TGTGCCAGCAGCACCACCGGGACAGTGGACTACACCTTC.

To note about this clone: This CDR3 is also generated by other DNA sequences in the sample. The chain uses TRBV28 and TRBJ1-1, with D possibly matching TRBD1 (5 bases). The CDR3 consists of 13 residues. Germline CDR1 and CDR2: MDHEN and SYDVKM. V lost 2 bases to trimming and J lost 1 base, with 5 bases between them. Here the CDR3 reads CASSLGQNTEAFF. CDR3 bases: TGTGCCAGCAGTTTAGGACAGAACACTGAAGCTTTCTTT.